The present TCR beta chain was sequenced within a study of graft-versus-host responses after intestinal transplantation. Some clones are missing from TCRdb's copy, which holds only in-frame ones; the method was immunoSEQ multiplex PCR. The data hold fewer than 20,000 clones, with over 35% observed a single time. There are 15 residues in the CDR3. From germline, CDR1 is SEHNR and CDR2 FQNEAQ (reference sequence). On this clone itself: The junction departs from the called germline gene at one end, perhaps through a read error.

Co-plating was performed using about 200,000 CFSE-labeled responder cells and about 200,000 irradiated, violet-dye-labeled stimulator cells. The chain carries TRBV7-9 and TRBJ2-7, with TRBD1 identical over 10 bases. The material sequenced was alloreactive CD4+ T cells from a mixed lymphocyte reaction culture, taken before intestinal transplant. The subset here: CFSE-low proliferating T cells sorted from roughly 6-day pre-transplant mixed lymphocyte reaction (GvH or HvG direction). The TCR was taken from a human patient who received an intestinal transplant. This chain's CDR3 is CASSLGAGQGFKKVF. The CDR3 region has the DNA TGTGCCAGCAGTCTAGGTGCGGGACAGGGGTTCAAGAAGGTCTTC. Full variable domain (remainder filled in from reference TRBV7-9 and TRBJ2-7): DTGVSQNPRHKITKRGQNVTFRCDPISEHNRLYWYRQTLGQGPEFLTYFQNEAQLEKSRLLSDRFSAERPKGSFSTLEIQRTEQGDSAMYLCASSLGAGQGFKKVFGPGTRLTVT.